This T cell receptor (beta chain) was found in a study of blood T cell repertoires in COVID-19. The wider study: There were acute and convalescent COVID-19 samples, and they came from the United States, Italy and Spain. T cells, B-cell-depleted T cells, or PBMCs provided the cDNA or gDNA that served as material.

Per the germline V gene, CDR1 is SEHNR and CDR2 is FQNEAQ (reference sequence). V lost 5 bases, J lost 2 bases, and 9 bases stayed unmatched. The CDR3 sequence is 18 residues long. Methods used by the authors: Estimated nucleated cell counts came from reference gene primer amplification. Some clones are missing from TCRdb's copy, which holds only in-frame ones; the method was immunoSEQ multiplex PCR. V, J and clone size are those of that table, while D and trimming were read from the DNA. The sample records roughly 140,000 clones, around 83% being singletons. V gene TRBV7-9 combines with J gene TRBJ2-6; TRBD1 matches 10 bases. Sequences were obtained from peripheral blood. This TCR was recovered from a woman aged 45-59 years in a cohort sampled during active or convalescent COVID-19. CDR3 sequence: CASSDRDRGPPGANVLTF. The CDR3 DNA reads TGTGCCAGCAGCGACCGGGACAGGGGCCCCCCTGGGGCCAACGTCCTGACTTTC.